This T cell receptor beta chain was sequenced for a study of OX40 agonist ivuxolimab in advanced cancers. Repertoires were generated with immunoSEQ multiplex PCR, while TCRdb's copy carries only in-frame clones and drops some. The sample carries about 66,000 clones, over 80% recorded once. The CDR3 length is 12 residues. Germline CDR1 is SNHLY and CDR2 is FYNNEI. Trimming left V 8 bases short and J 8 bases short, with 15 bases between. Sequenced here: CD4+ or CD8+ T cells sorted from blood, sampled in a trial of the OX40 agonist ivuxolimab. This sequence joins TRBV2 and TRBJ1-1, with a possible D match to TRBD1 (5 bases). The clonotype originates from an adult with an advanced solid tumor such as melanoma, head and neck, liver or kidney cancer. CDR3 region: CASSSPGPEAFF. CDR3 in DNA: TGTGCCAGCTCAAGCCCAGGGCCAGAAGCTTTCTTT.